This T cell receptor (beta chain) came from a study of T cell responses to AZD1222 COVID-19 vaccine. Study findings and constraints: Following two doses of AZD1222, Spike-specific TCR breadth and depth rose.

A remark on this clone: What it recognizes is unknown.

The protocol was immunoSEQ multiplex PCR, while the TCRdb copy is restricted to in-frame clones and leaves out a portion. The sample shows roughly 66,000 clones, 88% of them seen only once. V was pared by 0 bases and J by 2 bases, with 6 bases between. Germline CDR1 MNHEY, CDR2 SMNVEV (reference sequence). This CDR3 is 14 amino acids long. Sequences were derived from peripheral blood, sampled 28 days after the second dose of the MenACWY control vaccine. V usage is TRBV27 and J usage is TRBJ2-3; D ambiguous. The source is an adult who received the MenACWY meningococcal vaccine as a control. The CDR3 region is CASSLSSATDTQYF. The CDR3 DNA reads TGTGCCAGCAGTTTATCAAGTGCCACAGATACGCAGTATTTT.